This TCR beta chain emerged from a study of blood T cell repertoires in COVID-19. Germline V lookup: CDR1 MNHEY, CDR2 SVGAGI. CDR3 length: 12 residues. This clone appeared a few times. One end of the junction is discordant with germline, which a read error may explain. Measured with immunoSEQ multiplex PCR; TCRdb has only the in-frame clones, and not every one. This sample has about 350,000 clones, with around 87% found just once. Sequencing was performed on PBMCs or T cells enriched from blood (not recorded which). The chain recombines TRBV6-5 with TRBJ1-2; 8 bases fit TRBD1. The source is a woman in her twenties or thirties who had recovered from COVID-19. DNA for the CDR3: TGTGCCAGCAGTCCCGGACAGGGAGGGGAATTATTC. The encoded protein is CASSPGQGGELF.